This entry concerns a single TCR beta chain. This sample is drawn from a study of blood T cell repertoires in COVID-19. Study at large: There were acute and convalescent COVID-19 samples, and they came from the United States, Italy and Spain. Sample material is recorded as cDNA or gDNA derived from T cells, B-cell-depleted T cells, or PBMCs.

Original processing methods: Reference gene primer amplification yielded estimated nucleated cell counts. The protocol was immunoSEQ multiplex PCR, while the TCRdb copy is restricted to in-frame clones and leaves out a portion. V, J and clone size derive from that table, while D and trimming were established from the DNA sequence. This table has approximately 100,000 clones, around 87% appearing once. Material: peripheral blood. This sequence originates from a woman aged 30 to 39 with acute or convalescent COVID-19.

For the CDR3, the DNA is TGTGCCAGCAGCGCGCAACTAGCGGGGGGGCTCGACGAGCAGTACTTC. It specifies CASSAQLAGGLDEQYF. The rearrangement links TRBV9 to TRBJ2-7, with 13 bases that match TRBD2. After removal of 3 bases from V and 5 bases from J, the junction contained 8 bases not matched to a gene. Germline assignment: CDR1 SGDLS and CDR2 YYNGEE. This CDR3 region has 16 residues. The variable domain in full, completed from reference TRBV9 and TRBJ2-7, reads DSGVTQTPKHLITATGQRVTLRCSPRSGDLSVYWYQQSLDQGLQFLIQYYNGEERAKGNILERFSAQQFPDLHSELNLSSLELGDSALYFCASSAQLAGGLDEQYFGPGTRLTVT.